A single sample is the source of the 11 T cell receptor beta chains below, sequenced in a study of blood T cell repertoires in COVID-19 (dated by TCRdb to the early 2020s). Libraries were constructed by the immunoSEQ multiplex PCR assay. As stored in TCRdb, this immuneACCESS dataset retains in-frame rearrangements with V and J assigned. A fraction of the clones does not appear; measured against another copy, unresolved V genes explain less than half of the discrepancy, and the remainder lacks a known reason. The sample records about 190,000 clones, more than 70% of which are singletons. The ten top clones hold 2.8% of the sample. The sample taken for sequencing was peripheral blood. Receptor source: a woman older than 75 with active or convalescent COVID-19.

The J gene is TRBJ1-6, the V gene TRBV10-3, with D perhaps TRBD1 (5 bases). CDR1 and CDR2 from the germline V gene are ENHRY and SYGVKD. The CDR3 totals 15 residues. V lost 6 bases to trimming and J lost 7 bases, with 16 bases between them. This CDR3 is CAIRGGQGDNSPLHF. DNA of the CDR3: TGTGCCATCAGGGGAGGACAAGGGGACAATTCACCCCTCCACTTT.

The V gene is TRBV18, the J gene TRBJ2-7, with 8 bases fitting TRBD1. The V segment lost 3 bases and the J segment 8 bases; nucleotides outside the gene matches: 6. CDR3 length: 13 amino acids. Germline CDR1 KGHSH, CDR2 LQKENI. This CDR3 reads CASSPSGQGKQYF. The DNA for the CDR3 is TGTGCCAGCTCACCCTCAGGACAGGGTAAGCAGTACTTC.

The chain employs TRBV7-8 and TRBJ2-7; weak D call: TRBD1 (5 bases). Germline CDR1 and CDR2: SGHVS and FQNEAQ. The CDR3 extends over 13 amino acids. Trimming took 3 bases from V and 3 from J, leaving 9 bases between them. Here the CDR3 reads CASSFDRDYEQYF. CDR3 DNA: TGTGCCAGCAGCTTTGACAGAGACTACGAGCAGTACTTC. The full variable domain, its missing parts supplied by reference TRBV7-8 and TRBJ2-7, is GAGVSQSPRYKVAKRGQDVALRCDPISGHVSLFWYQQALGQGPEFLTYFQNEAQLDKSGLPSDRFFAERPEGSVSTLKIQRTQQEDSAVYLCASSFDRDYEQYFGPGTRLTVT.

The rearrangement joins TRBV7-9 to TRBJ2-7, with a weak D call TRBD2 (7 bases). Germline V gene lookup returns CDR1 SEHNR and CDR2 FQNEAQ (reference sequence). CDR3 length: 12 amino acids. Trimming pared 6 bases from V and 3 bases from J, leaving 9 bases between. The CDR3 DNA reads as TGTGCCAGCAGGGGAGGGGGCTACGAGCAGTACTTC. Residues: CASRGGGYEQYF. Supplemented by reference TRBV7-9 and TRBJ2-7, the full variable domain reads DTGVSQNPRHKITKRGQNVTFRCDPISEHNRLYWYRQTLGQGPEFLTYFQNEAQLEKSRLLSDRFSAERPKGSFSTLEIQRTEQGDSAMYLCASRGGGYEQYFGPGTRLTVT.

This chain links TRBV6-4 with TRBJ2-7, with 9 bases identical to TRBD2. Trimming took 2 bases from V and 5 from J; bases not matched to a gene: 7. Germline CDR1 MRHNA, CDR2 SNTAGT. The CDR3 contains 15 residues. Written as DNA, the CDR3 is TGTGCCAGCAGTGACCCCGGCGGGGGGGCCGACGAGCAGTACTTC. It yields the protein CASSDPGGGADEQYF.

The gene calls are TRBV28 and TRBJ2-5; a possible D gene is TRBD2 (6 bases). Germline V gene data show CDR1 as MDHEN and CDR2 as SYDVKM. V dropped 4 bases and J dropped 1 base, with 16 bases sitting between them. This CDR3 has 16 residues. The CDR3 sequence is CASSSWTRGTQETQYF. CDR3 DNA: TGTGCCAGCAGTTCCTGGACTCGGGGGACCCAAGAGACCCAGTACTTC.

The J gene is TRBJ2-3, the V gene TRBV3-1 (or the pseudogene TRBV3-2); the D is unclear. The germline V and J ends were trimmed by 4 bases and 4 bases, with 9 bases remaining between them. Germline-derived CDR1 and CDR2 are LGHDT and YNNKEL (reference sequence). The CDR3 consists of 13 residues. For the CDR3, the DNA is TGTGCCAGCAGCCGAGCCAGCGCAGATACGCAGTATTTT. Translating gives CASSRASADTQYF.

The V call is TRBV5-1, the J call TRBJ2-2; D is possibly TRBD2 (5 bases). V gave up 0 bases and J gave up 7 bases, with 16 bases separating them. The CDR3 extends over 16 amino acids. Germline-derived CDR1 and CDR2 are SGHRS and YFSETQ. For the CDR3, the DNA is TGCGCCAGCAGCTTGGCCTCGGACTCAACCGGCGGGGAGCTGTTTTTT. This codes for CASSLASDSTGGELFF.

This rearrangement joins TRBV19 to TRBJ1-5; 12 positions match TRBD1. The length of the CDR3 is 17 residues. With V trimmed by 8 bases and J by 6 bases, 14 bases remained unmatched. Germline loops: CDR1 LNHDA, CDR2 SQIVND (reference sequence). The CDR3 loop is CASQQPKGTGGSQPQHF. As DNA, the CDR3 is TGTGCCAGTCAGCAGCCTAAGGGGACAGGGGGCAGTCAGCCCCAGCATTTT.

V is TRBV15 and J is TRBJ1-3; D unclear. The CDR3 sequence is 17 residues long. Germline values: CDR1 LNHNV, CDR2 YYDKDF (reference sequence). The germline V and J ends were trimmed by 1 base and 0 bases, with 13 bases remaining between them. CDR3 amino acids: CATSRGGQLVSGNTIYF. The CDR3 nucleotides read TGTGCCACCAGCAGAGGAGGTCAACTTGTCTCTGGAAACACCATATATTTT. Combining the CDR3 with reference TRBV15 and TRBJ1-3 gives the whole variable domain DAMVIQNPRYQVTQFGKPVTLSCSQTLNHNVMYWYQQKSSQAPKLLFHYYDKDFNNEADTPDNFQSRRPNTSFCFLDIRSPGLGDTAMYLCATSRGGQLVSGNTIYFGEGSWLTVV.

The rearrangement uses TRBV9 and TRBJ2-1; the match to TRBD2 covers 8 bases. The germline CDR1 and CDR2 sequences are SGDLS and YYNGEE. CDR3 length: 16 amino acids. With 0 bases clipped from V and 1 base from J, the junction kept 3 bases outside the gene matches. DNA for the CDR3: TGTGCCAGCAGCGTAGGCGGGGGGCAGTCCTACAATGAGCAGTTCTTC. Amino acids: CASSVGGGQSYNEQFF.